This TCR beta chain stems from a study of CD8 T cells in Susac syndrome. TCR beta was sequenced from blood CD8+ and CD4+ T cells. This clonotype was found once. The CDR3 is made up of 12 amino acids. Trimming shortened V by 8 bases and J by 4 bases, and 11 bases separated the two germline ends. Looked up from germline, CDR1 is SGHAT and CDR2 is FQNNGV. RNA amounts of roughly 0.45 to 1 ug underwent reverse transcription with random hexamers. TCRdb recomputed calls from the immunoSEQ multiplex PCR reads with MiXCR, one row per CDR3 protein. There are a few hundred thousand distinct CDR3 sequences in the sample; approximately 85% occur only once, and about 0.12% lies in the top ten.

The V gene is TRBV11-2, the J gene TRBJ1-1, with D possibly TRBD1 on 5 matching bases. The sequenced material came from CD8+ T cells from PBMCs. The source is a human donor with multiple sclerosis. The CDR3: CASARAVTEAFF. In DNA form, the CDR3 reads TGTGCCAGCGCCAGGGCCGTCACTGAAGCTTTCTTT.